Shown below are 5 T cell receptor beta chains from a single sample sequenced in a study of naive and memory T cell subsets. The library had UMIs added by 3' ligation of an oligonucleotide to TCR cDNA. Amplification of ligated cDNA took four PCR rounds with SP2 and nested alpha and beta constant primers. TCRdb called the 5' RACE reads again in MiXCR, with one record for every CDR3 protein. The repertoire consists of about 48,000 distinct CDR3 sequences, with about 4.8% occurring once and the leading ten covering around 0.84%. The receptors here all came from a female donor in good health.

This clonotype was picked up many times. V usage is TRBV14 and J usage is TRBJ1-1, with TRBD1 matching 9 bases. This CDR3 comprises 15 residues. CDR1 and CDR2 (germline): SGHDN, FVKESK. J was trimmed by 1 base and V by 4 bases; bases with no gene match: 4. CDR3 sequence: CASSLGTGWNTEAFF. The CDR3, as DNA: TGTGCCAGCAGCCTGGGGACAGGGTGGAACACTGAAGCTTTCTTT.

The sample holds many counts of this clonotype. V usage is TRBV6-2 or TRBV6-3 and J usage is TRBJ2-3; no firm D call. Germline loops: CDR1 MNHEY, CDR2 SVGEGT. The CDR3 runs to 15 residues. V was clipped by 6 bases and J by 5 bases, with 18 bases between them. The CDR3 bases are TGTGCCAGCAGGCCCTATGATGGCGCTAGAGATACGCAGTATTTT. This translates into CASRPYDGARDTQYF.

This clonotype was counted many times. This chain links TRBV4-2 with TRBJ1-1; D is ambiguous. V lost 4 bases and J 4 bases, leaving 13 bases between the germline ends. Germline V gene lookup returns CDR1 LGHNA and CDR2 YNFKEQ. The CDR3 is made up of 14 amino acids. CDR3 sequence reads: CASSPKRIGTEAFF. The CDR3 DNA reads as TGTGCCAGCAGCCCCAAAAGAATAGGCACTGAAGCTTTCTTT.

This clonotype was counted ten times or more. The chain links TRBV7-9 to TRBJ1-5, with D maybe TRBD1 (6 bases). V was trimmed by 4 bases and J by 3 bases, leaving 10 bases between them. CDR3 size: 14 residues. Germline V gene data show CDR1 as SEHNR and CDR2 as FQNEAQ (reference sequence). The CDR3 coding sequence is TGTGCCAGCAGCTCACAGGGCGTCAATCAGCCCCAGCATTTT. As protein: CASSSQGVNQPQHF.

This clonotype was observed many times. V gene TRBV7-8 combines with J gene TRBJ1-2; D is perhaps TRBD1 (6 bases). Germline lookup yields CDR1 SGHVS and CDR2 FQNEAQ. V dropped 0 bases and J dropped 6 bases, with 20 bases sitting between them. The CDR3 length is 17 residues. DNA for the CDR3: TGTGCCAGCAGCTTAGCTAGGACAGTTCCCCGGGATAATGGCTACACCTTC. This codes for CASSLARTVPRDNGYTF.